This TCR beta chain comes out of a study of CD8+ T cells in alopecia areata. Study results and limitations: Shared TCR sequences were less clear between patients than in mice, possibly partly from HLA diversity. More clonal than normal scalp was lesional scalp, particularly alopecia totalis/universalis. Tofacitinib significantly reduced both scalp clonality and expanded CD8+ clones among the top 100.

Following extraction, RNA underwent reverse transcription to cDNA, which served as the sequencing template. The assay was immunoSEQ multiplex PCR, and TCRdb's table has in-frame clones only and misses some. The repertoire holds more than 150,000 clones, with around 60% as singletons. This CDR3 is 15 amino acids long. CDR1 is MGHDK and CDR2 is SYGVNS in the germline V gene. V trimming: 3 bases; J trimming: 2 bases; junction bases outside the gene matches: 6. Treatment defined: oral pan-JAK inhibitor, 5-10 mg twice daily. Researchers took lesional scalp punch biopsies and peripheral blood from people who were alopecia areata patients. Worth noting for this clone: What it binds is unknown.

The specimen comprised CD8+ T cells sorted from blood, sampled at week 24, from a patient treated with tofacitinib. V usage is TRBV25-1 and J usage is TRBJ2-7, with 8 nucleotides matching TRBD1. The TCR comes from a human donor with alopecia areata. CDR3 residues: CASSDLSGGTYEQYF. The CDR3, as DNA: TGTGCCAGCAGTGATTTGTCAGGGGGCACCTACGAGCAGTACTTC.